This record looks at one TCR beta chain sequence and its context. This clonotype was detected only a few times. No antigen is known for it. No much larger clonotype is one base removed from it; base qualities were not supplied. The data derive from a study of neurological immune-mediated disorders (dated by TCRdb to between 2017 and 2020). Notes on the research overall: The study compared peripheral blood TCR-beta repertoires of HTLV-I-associated myelopathy (HAM/TSP) patients, multiple sclerosis patients and healthy controls using UMI-based sequencing. Alongside PBMC samples, the set of about 100 TCR-beta libraries contained longitudinal samples, technical triplicates, and paired CD4+ and CD8+ T-cell subsets that had been sorted. The cohort comprised 68 subjects: about 15 HAM/TSP patients, approximately 34 multiple sclerosis patients and some 20 healthy controls.

cDNA was synthesized by template-switch 5'RACE using a primer with a 10-nucleotide random unique molecular identifier that tagged each TCR transcript. Each sequencing run produced over 160 million TCR-beta sequences covering 15-18 subjects. Total RNA was extracted with the RNeasy kit. The KAPA Real-time Library Amplification kit was used to amplify TCR-beta VDJ regions with primers targeting the TCR constant region and the 5'RACE anchor. Sample indexes and Illumina adaptors were added in a first PCR, and a second PCR then increased library yield. After purification with Ampure beads, the TCR product of roughly 650 bp was size-selected on a 2% E-gel SizeSelection system. Before pooling, libraries had their quality checked on a Bioanalyzer, their concentration measured with Qubit, and their quantity determined with the Kapa Library Quantification kit. Paired-end 2 x 150 bp sequencing of the libraries was performed on an Illumina HiSeq 2500. To increase sequence diversity, roughly 24-30% phiX was spiked into each library pool. In the authors' own workflow: The UMI-based MiGEC pipeline processed quality-filtered reads and removed over 75% of raw TCR sequences during error correction. VDJ genes were aligned to IMGT germline references, and each clonotype was defined by a unique CDR3 amino acid sequence together with V-J genes. Clonal expansion, Shannon diversity and CDR3 relatedness (CalcPairwiseDistances, ClusterSamples) were evaluated with VDJtools, and phylogenetic trees were built with CLCbio workbench. A clone was classed as expanded if it had 8 or more unique UMIs, a cutoff based on coefficient-of-variation modelling across technical triplicates. Using fastp trimming at Q25 and MiXCR clonotype assembly, TCRdb reanalyzed the public sequencing data and kept in-frame beta chains. Rows are combined by CDR3 protein, so each entry shows the most common genes and DNA. In this record, the V and J calls reflect TCRdb's handling and not the investigators' own analysis. For this sample the table gives around 80,000 distinct CDR3 sequences, of which about 9.4% were detected only once. 1.8% of the sample is held by the ten biggest clonotypes.

General findings and caveats noted by the study authors: TCR clonal expansion was highest in HAM/TSP patients and lowest in MS patients, with MS patients falling below even healthy controls. No identical CDR3 amino acid sequences were shared among expanded clones across subjects, suggesting private TCR-beta repertoires in all groups.

The healthy controls were volunteers from a blood bank in Maryland, USA. For unsorted PBMC libraries, 2 million PBMCs were used after storage in RNAlater at -80 degrees C until RNA extraction. PBMCs were separated from peripheral blood using Ficoll-Hypaque density gradient centrifugation and then cryopreserved in liquid nitrogen. This sequence originates from a man aged 40-49 years in good health. Sequencing was carried out using PBMCs.

DNA sequence: TGCAGTGCTAGAGATTCGACTGAGAACACCGGGGAGCTGTTTTTT. Its coded protein is CSARDSTENTGELFF. The sequence joins TRBV20-1 to TRBJ2-2; no D gene can be assigned with confidence. The CDR3 sequence holds 15 residues, the cysteine and phenylalanine included. Of the read, only the CDR3 DNA is kept; its 45 bases are in frame from base 1. The germline V gene (reference sequence) yields DFQATT for CDR1 and SNEGSKA for CDR2. V is shortened by 0 bases, J by 1 base, and the region joining them spans 9 bases.